These 26 T cell receptor beta chains were all obtained from the same sample, sequenced in a study of T cell responses to AZD1222 COVID-19 vaccine. Clones were read by immunoSEQ multiplex PCR, and TCRdb kept only the in-frame ones, dropping some. This repertoire shows 140,000 or so clones, 85% to 90% found once; its top ten account for roughly 3%. Sequencing used peripheral blood, obtained on day 0 of AZD1222 vaccination. Receptors originate from an adult in good health.

The chain is built from TRBV6-5 and TRBJ2-2; the D gene is possibly TRBD1 (6 bases). CDR1 is MNHEY, CDR2 SVGAGI, per germline. Trimming removed 0 bases from V and 5 bases from J, with 10 bases in between. The length of the CDR3 is 15 residues. The CDR3 DNA follows: TGTGCCAGCAGTTACTCTAACAGGGAAACCGGGGAGCTGTTTTTT. Translation: CASSYSNRETGELFF.

The gene calls are TRBV3-1 (or the pseudogene TRBV3-2) and TRBJ1-1, with a tentative D call TRBD1 (5 bases). CDR1 is LGHDT, CDR2 YNNKEL, per germline (reference sequence). The ends were cut back, 6 bases at V and 11 bases at J, with 13 bases in the middle. The CDR3 contains 11 residues. CDR3 sequence: CASRDERDAFF. The DNA of the CDR3 is TGTGCCAGCAGGGACGAGAGGGACGCTTTCTTT.

V and J are TRBV2 and TRBJ2-5; D ambiguous. Per germline, CDR1 SNHLY and CDR2 FYNNEI. The V end was cut by 8 bases, the J end by 5 bases, with 9 bases between. The CDR3 runs 11 residues. DNA for the CDR3: TGTGCCAGCGCTCTACTGGAGACCCAGTACTTC. Its protein is CASALLETQYF.

Here the CDR3 reads CASSLTGLVYTEAFF. The CDR3 DNA is TGTGCCAGCAGCCTAACAGGGCTCGTGTACACTGAAGCTTTCTTT. The gene calls are TRBV11-2 and TRBJ1-1, with D tentatively TRBD1 (6 bases). Germline CDR1 and CDR2: SGHAT and FQNNGV. With 5 bases removed from V and 3 bases from J, the gap between germline ends came to 16 bases. The CDR3 runs to 15 residues.

V gene TRBV11-2 combines with J gene TRBJ1-1, with 8 bases aligning to TRBD1. Germline V lookup: CDR1 SGHAT, CDR2 FQNNGV. The V and J ends lost 5 bases and 4 bases, in that order; junction bases with no gene match: 9. The CDR3 contains 15 residues. For the CDR3, the DNA is TGTGCCAGCAGCCCCCGGGACAGGATCTTCACTGAAGCTTTCTTT. Translation gives CASSPRDRIFTEAFF.

The V gene is TRBV9, the J gene TRBJ1-3; D gene uncertain. This CDR3 contains 14 residues. V was cut by 4 bases and J by 4 bases, with 12 bases left in between. CDR1 and CDR2 from the germline V gene are SGDLS and YYNGEE. The CDR3 region has the DNA TGTGCCAGCAGCCCCCTACTCGGGGGAAACACCATATATTTT. It is translated as CASSPLLGGNTIYF.

CDR3 region: CASSQDIIGASYEQYF. The CDR3 bases are TGTGCCAGCAGCCAAGATATCATCGGGGCTTCCTACGAGCAGTACTTC. The rearrangement joins TRBV3-1 (or the pseudogene TRBV3-2) to TRBJ2-7, with D possibly called TRBD1 or TRBD2 (5 bases each). CDR3 length: 16 amino acids. V lost 0 bases, J lost 1 base, and 13 bases lay in between. The germline V gene encodes CDR1 LGHDT and CDR2 YNNKEL (reference sequence).

The chain uses TRBV28 and TRBJ2-5; tentatively, D is TRBD2 (5 bases). The CDR3 contains 15 residues. Germline V lookup: CDR1 MDHEN, CDR2 SYDVKM. V dropped 5 bases and J dropped 7 bases, with 20 bases sitting between them. The CDR3 loop is CASSPPGGGVRTQYF. CDR3 sequence (DNA): TGTGCCAGCAGTCCCCCCGGAGGCGGCGTAAGGACCCAGTACTTC.

The chain recombines TRBV7-9 with TRBJ2-2; tentatively, D is TRBD1 (7 bases). The CDR3 is made up of 13 amino acids. Trimming cost V 3 bases and J 6 bases, with 8 bases left between them. In germline, CDR1 is SEHNR, CDR2 FQNEAQ (reference sequence). This CDR3 reads CASSFRGAGELFF. In DNA, the CDR3 is TGTGCCAGCAGCTTCAGGGGGGCCGGGGAGCTGTTTTTT.

The chain uses TRBV4-3 and TRBJ2-7; perhaps TRBD2 as D (6 bases). The CDR3 loop spans 18 amino acids. V lost 0 bases to trimming and J lost 6 bases, with 24 bases between them. The V gene's germline CDR1 is LGHNA and CDR2 YSLEER. Here the CDR3 reads CASSQDLIEGLLAFEQYF. The CDR3 DNA reads as TGCGCCAGCAGCCAAGATCTCATTGAGGGACTTCTGGCCTTCGAGCAGTACTTC.

This chain links TRBV28 with TRBJ1-2; no reliable D call. The V gene's germline CDR1 is MDHEN and CDR2 SYDVKM. The CDR3 contains 13 residues. Trimming cost V 2 bases and J 2 bases, with 6 bases left between them. The CDR3 sequence is CASSLRQNYGYTF. In DNA, the CDR3 is TGTGCCAGCAGTTTAAGGCAGAACTATGGCTACACCTTC.

The chain joins TRBV24-1 to TRBJ2-5; 11 bases agree with TRBD1. CDR1 and CDR2 (germline): KGHDR, SFDVKD. The CDR3 has 15 amino acids. Trimming at V came to 9 bases and at J to 5 bases, leaving 10 bases not matched to a gene. The DNA for the CDR3 is TGTGCCACCGGCCCCGGGACAGGGGGTAGGGAGACCCAGTACTTC. As protein: CATGPGTGGRETQYF.

The chain uses TRBV25-1 and TRBJ2-1; the match to TRBD2 covers 12 bases. Germline CDR1 MGHDK, CDR2 SYGVNS. V shed 2 bases and J 3 bases; nucleotides not matched to a gene: 2. The CDR3 runs to 16 residues. CDR3 DNA: TGTGCCAGCAGTGAAACGGGACTAGCGGGCTACAATGAGCAGTTCTTC. Its protein is CASSETGLAGYNEQFF.

The genes are TRBV2 and TRBJ1-4; 9 positions match TRBD1. Per germline, CDR1 SNHLY and CDR2 FYNNEI. After removal of 8 bases from V and 7 bases from J, the junction contained 5 bases not matched to a gene. The CDR3 is 13 amino acids. CDR3 sequence: CASSRDRVEKLFF. CDR3 nucleotide sequence: TGTGCCAGCTCCCGGGACAGGGTTGAAAAACTGTTTTTT.

This clone was picked up a small number of times. This chain uses TRBV28 with TRBJ1-3; a weak D match, TRBD1 (6 bases). Germline CDR1 MDHEN, CDR2 SYDVKM. The V gene lost 2 bases and the J gene lost 0 bases, with 11 bases spanning the gap. The CDR3 is made up of 16 amino acids. The CDR3 region is CASSLIRGFSGNTIYF. In nucleotides, the CDR3 is TGTGCCAGCAGTTTAATTAGGGGGTTCTCTGGAAACACCATATATTTT. The whole variable domain, remainder taken from reference TRBV28 and TRBJ1-3, is DVKVTQSSRYLVKRTGEKVFLECVQDMDHENMFWYRQDPGLGLRLIYFSYDVKMKEKGDIPEGYSVSREKKERFSLILESASTNQTSMYLCASSLIRGFSGNTIYFGEGSWLTVV.

The J gene is TRBJ2-2, the V gene TRBV6-2 or TRBV6-3; D is unclear. The CDR3 contains 13 residues. V was pared by 5 bases and J by 7 bases, with 11 bases between. Germline loops: CDR1 MNHEY, CDR2 SVGEGT. CDR3 protein: CASSPQWSGELFF. Written as DNA, the CDR3 is TGTGCCAGCAGTCCGCAGTGGAGCGGGGAGCTGTTTTTT.

CDR3 sequence (DNA): TGTGCCAGCTGCCCGGGGGCGACGAATTCACCCCTCCACTTT. Translating gives CASCPGATNSPLHF. The chain uses TRBV3-1 (or the pseudogene TRBV3-2) and TRBJ1-6, with D maybe TRBD1 (6 bases). CDR3 length: 14 residues. Trimming pared 8 bases from V and 7 bases from J, leaving 15 bases between. Germline V lookup: CDR1 LGHDT, CDR2 YNNKEL (reference sequence).

The CDR3 spells CASSPGGPILLAKNIQYF. The CDR3 DNA follows: TGTGCCAGCAGCCCAGGGGGACCCATACTCCTAGCCAAAAACATTCAGTACTTC. The gene calls are TRBV6-2 or TRBV6-3 and TRBJ2-4; 7 nucleotides match TRBD1. Losses at the gene ends were 6 bases for V and 0 bases for J; bases not matched to a gene: 14. This CDR3 comprises 18 residues. CDR1 is MNHEY, CDR2 SVGEGT, per germline.

This clone was counted only a few times. The chain recombines TRBV6-5 with TRBJ1-3, with a tentative D call TRBD1 (6 bases). This CDR3 region has 14 residues. Germline V gene sequence: CDR1 MNHEY, CDR2 SVGAGI. V lost 5 bases and J lost 7, with 15 bases in between. The CDR3 coding sequence is TGTGCCAGCAGTCCCCTGACAGGATCGAACACCATATATTTT. Encoded protein: CASSPLTGSNTIYF.

The chain's CDR3 is CASSQDGDFNSPLHF. In DNA form, the CDR3 reads TGCGCCAGCAGCCAAGACGGGGACTTCAATTCACCCCTCCACTTT. The V gene is TRBV4-3, the J gene TRBJ1-6; possible D gene TRBD1, 5 bases. This CDR3 is built from 15 residues. Germline values: CDR1 LGHNA, CDR2 YSLEER. V dropped 0 bases and J dropped 7 bases, with 10 bases sitting between them.

V is TRBV28 and J is TRBJ1-1; the D gene is possibly TRBD1 (5 bases). Germline V gene data show CDR1 as MDHEN and CDR2 as SYDVKM. Trimming removed 1 base from V and 10 bases from J, with 7 bases in between. The CDR3 spans 11 residues. The CDR3 region has the DNA TGTGCCAGCAGTTTATATGGGGGAGCTTTCTTT. This gives the protein CASSLYGGAFF. Full variable domain (outside the CDR3, taken from reference TRBV28 and TRBJ1-1): DVKVTQSSRYLVKRTGEKVFLECVQDMDHENMFWYRQDPGLGLRLIYFSYDVKMKEKGDIPEGYSVSREKKERFSLILESASTNQTSMYLCASSLYGGAFFGQGTRLTVV.

This sequence joins TRBV6-5 and TRBJ2-5; D unresolved. This CDR3 spans 12 amino acids. Germline assignment: CDR1 MNHEY and CDR2 SVGAGI. Trimming took 2 bases from V and 5 from J, leaving 6 bases between them. CDR3 in amino acids: CASSYPGETQYF. The CDR3 nucleotides are TGTGCCAGCAGTTACCCCGGCGAGACCCAGTACTTC.

The chain links TRBV6-2 or TRBV6-3 to TRBJ2-7; a possible D gene is TRBD2 (6 bases). Per the germline V gene, CDR1 is MNHEY and CDR2 is SVGEGT. The ends were cut back, 2 bases at V and 1 base at J, with 12 bases in the middle. CDR3 length: 15 amino acids. For the CDR3, the DNA is TGTGCCAGCAGTTACGCGGGGACTCCTTCCTACGAGCAGTACTTC. Encoded protein: CASSYAGTPSYEQYF.

The chain employs TRBV28 and TRBJ2-1; 15 positions agree with TRBD2. The junction had 9 bases not matched to a gene; V was cut back by 6 bases and J by 6 bases. CDR3 length: 17 residues. From germline, CDR1 is MDHEN and CDR2 SYDVKM. The CDR3 DNA reads as TGTGCCAGCAGACGCGGACTAGCGGGGGGGTTAGGCAATGAGCAGTTCTTC. As protein: CASRRGLAGGLGNEQFF.

V and J are TRBV5-6 and TRBJ1-2; 7 positions agree with TRBD1. The CDR3 covers 14 residues. The V and J ends lost 4 bases and 1 base, in that order; junction bases with no gene match: 4. Looked up from germline, CDR1 is SGHDT and CDR2 is YYEEEE. This CDR3 is CASSPGQNNYGYTF. The CDR3 nucleotides are TGTGCCAGCAGCCCGGGACAGAATAACTATGGCTACACCTTC.

The chain links TRBV5-4 to TRBJ2-1; 10 bases are shared with TRBD2. Germline CDR1 reads SGHNT; CDR2 reads YYREEE (reference sequence). The CDR3 sequence is 14 residues long. With V trimmed by 5 bases and J by 4 bases, 3 bases remained unmatched. The CDR3 DNA sequence: TGTGCCAGCAGTGGACTAGCGGAATACAATGAGCAGTTCTTC. It yields the protein CASSGLAEYNEQFF.